The clone carrying this TCR beta chain has ten or more counts. TCRdb reprocessed the 5' RACE reads via MiXCR and lists one record per CDR3 protein. The sample shows approximately 500,000 distinct CDR3 sequences, 15% of them seen only once. The CDR3 covers 11 residues. In germline, CDR1 is MDHEN, CDR2 SYDVKM. V was clipped by 6 bases and J by 6 bases, with 8 bases between them. The sample originates from a study of identical twins. Another study also made use of these data, one on yellow fever vaccine responses in identical twins.

The TCR originated in a woman aged 18-30 years in good health. Sequenced input: CD4+ T cells sorted from blood. The chain combines TRBV28 with TRBJ1-2; D unresolved. The CDR3: CASSRGNGYTF. The DNA of the CDR3 is TGTGCCAGCAGCAGAGGGAATGGCTACACCTTC.